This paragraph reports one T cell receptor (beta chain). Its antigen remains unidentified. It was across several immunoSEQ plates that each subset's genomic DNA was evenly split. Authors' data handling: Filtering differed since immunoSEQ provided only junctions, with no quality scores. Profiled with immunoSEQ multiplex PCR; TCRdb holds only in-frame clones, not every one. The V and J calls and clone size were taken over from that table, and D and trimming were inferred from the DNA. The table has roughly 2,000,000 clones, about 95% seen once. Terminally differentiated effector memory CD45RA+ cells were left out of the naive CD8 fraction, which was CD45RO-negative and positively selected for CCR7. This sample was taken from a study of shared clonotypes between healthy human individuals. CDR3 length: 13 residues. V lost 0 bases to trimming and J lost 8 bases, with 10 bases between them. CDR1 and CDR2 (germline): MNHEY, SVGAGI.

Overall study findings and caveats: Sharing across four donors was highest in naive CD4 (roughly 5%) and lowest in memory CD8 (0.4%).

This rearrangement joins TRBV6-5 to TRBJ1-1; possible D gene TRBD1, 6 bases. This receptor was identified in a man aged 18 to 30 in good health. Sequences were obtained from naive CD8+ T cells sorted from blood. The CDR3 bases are TGTGCCAGCAGTTACTCTCAAGGACAGGAAGCTTTCTTT. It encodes CASSYSQGQEAFF.